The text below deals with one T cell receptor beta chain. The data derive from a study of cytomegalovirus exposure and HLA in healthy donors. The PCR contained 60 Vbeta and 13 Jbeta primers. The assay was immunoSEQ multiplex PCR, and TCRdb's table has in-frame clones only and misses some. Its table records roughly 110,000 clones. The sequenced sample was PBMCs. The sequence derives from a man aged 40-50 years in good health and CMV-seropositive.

DNA for the CDR3: TGTGCCAGCAGTGACCGGAGGGCCCAGCATTTT. Protein sequence: CASSDRRAQHF. The chain links TRBV6-1 to TRBJ1-5; D not resolved. CDR1 and CDR2 (germline): MNHNS, SASEGT. Trimming left V 3 bases short and J 11 bases short, with 8 bases between. The CDR3 loop spans 11 amino acids.